What follows describes a single TCR beta chain. The data derive from a study of blood T cell repertoires in COVID-19. As for the study in general: The study drew acute and convalescent COVID-19 samples from the United States, Italy and Spain. PBMCs, B-cell-depleted T cells, or T cells were the source of the cDNA or gDNA that made up the material.

In the original processing: The authors estimated nucleated cell counts from reference gene primer amplification. Profiling relied on immunoSEQ multiplex PCR, and the TCRdb table lists in-frame clones only, not all of them. V, J and clone size derive from that table, while D and trimming were established from the DNA sequence. The data contain 300,000 to 450,000 clones, 85% of them singletons. V was shortened by 6 bases and J by 8 bases, with 19 bases between the two germline ends. Germline V gives CDR1 SGHVS, CDR2 FQNEAQ. The CDR3 length is 15 residues. The TCR originated in a woman under 30 with acute or convalescent COVID-19. Sequences were obtained from peripheral blood. The chain carries TRBV7-8 and TRBJ1-4; D is ambiguous. CDR3 DNA: TGTGCCAGCAGTAGCGCAGTGCAAATTACCGAAAAACTGTTTTTT. Its translation is CASSSAVQITEKLFF.